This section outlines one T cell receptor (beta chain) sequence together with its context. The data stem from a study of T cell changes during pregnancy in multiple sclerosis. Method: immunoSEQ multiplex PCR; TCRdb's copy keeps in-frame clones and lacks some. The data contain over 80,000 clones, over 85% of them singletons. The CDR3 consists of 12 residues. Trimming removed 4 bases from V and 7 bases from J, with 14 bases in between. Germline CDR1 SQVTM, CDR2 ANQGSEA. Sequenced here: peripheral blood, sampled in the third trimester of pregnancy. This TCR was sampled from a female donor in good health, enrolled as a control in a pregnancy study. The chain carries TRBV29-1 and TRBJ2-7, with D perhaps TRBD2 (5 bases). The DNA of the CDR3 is TGCAGCGTTGGAGGGAGTCTCGGGGAGCAGTACTTC. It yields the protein CSVGGSLGEQYF.